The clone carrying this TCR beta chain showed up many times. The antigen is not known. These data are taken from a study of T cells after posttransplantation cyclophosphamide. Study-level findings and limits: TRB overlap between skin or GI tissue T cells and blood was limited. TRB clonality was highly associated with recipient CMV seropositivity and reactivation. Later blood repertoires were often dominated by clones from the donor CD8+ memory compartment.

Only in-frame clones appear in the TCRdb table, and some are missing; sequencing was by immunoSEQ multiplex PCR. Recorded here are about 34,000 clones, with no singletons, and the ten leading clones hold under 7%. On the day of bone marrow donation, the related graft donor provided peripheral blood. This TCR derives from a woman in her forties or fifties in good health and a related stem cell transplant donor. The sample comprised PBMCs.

CDR3 nucleotide sequence: TGTGCCAGTAGTACCCCCAGGACTTCCACCGGGGAGCTGTTTTTT. Amino acids: CASSTPRTSTGELFF. The rearrangement uses TRBV19 and TRBJ2-2, with D perhaps TRBD2 (5 bases). The length of the CDR3 is 15 residues. V lost 4 bases and J 4 bases, leaving 13 bases between the germline ends. Germline V gene lookup returns CDR1 LNHDA and CDR2 SQIVND (reference sequence).